The T cell receptor (beta chain) described here comes from a study of blood T cell repertoires in COVID-19 (TCRdb year 2020). About the investigation overall: Samples from collaborators originated in the United States, Italy and Spain and spanned both the acute and convalescent phases of COVID-19. The material from the prospective study consisted of cDNA or gDNA derived from T cells, B-cell-depleted T cells, or PBMCs. Deeply sampled blood TCRbeta repertoires from subjects exposed to, actively infected with, or recovered from COVID-19 were included in the dataset. A freely available public database, intended as a resource for researchers studying the immune response to SARS-CoV-2, is where the repertoires were released. Samples were obtained from the ongoing ImmuneRACE study (first 160 participants) and from some 1,200 subjects provided by 6 global collaborators. Nearly every sample came with metadata listing a de-identified subject ID, COVID-19 status, age in years and sex. Where available, HLA class I and class II types were obtained from metadata supplied by the sample provider rather than from assay-based typing.

TCRbeta CDR3 regions were amplified from genomic DNA by means of the immunoSEQ Assay, a bias-controlled multiplex PCR. The study's processing was this. The number of nucleated cells in each sample was estimated from the amplification of reference gene primers within the assay. Sequence reads were collapsed and filtered to measure the absolute abundance of every unique TCRbeta CDR3 rearrangement. For each sample, productive Simpson clonality was calculated as the square root of Simpson's diversity index across productive rearrangements. Entries here come from immuneACCESS through TCRdb and include only in-frame sequences with V and J called. Some clones fail to appear in such tables; in the studies checked, an unresolved V gene covers under half of the shortfall, and the cause of the remainder is unknown. Clonal size and the V and J genes are those of that table, whereas D and trimming came from the DNA. This sample holds around 240,000 clones; 70% to 90% were observed only once. The top ten constitute 0.85% to 0.95% of the sample.

Via the germline V gene, CDR1 is SGHRS and CDR2 YFSETQ. The junction shows trimming of 0 bases on V and 4 bases on J, plus 16 bases between the germline ends. The CDR3 has 16 amino acids, counting the end cysteine and phenylalanine. The sequence is cut down to CDR3 DNA, 48 bases in frame from base 1. Concerning this clone itself: Its specific antigen is unknown. No much larger clonotype is one base removed from it; base qualities were not supplied.

Participants in the prospective study were aged about 18 to 95 years, lived in 20 to 30 United States geographic areas, and enrolled through a virtual design. To assign participants to cohorts, the prospective study relied on clinical history that participants themselves reported in a screening survey and a study questionnaire. Exposed participants had been in contact, within 2 weeks of entering the study, with a person who had a PCR-confirmed or clinician-diagnosed case of COVID-19. In the prospective study, mobile phlebotomists collected whole blood, serum and a nasopharyngeal or oropharyngeal swab from each participant. Additional blood draws and questionnaires over an approximately two-month period could optionally be provided by prospective study participants. Before DNA extraction, blood samples from the prospective study were shipped at room temperature or frozen. The investigation overall reported the following: How much clinical and demographic metadata was included differed by source and by participant, and the metadata was provided uncurated.

The sequenced material came from PBMCs or T cells enriched from blood (not recorded which). This sequence originates from a man aged 45-60 years who had been exposed to COVID-19. The receptor chain draws on TRBV5-1 and TRBJ1-1, with the D gene not confidently named. The DNA sequence reads TGCGCCAGCAGCTTGGTCGGGGTGACCCGTGTCACTGAAGCTTTCTTT. It specifies CASSLVGVTRVTEAFF. With the rest looked up from the reference TRBV5-1 and TRBJ1-1 genes rather than sequenced, the full variable domain is KAGVTQTPRYLIKTRGQQVTLSCSPISGHRSVSWYQQTPGQGLQFLFEYFSETQRNKGNFPGRFSGRQFSNSRSEMNVSTLELGDSALYLCASSLVGVTRVTEAFFGQGTRLTVV.